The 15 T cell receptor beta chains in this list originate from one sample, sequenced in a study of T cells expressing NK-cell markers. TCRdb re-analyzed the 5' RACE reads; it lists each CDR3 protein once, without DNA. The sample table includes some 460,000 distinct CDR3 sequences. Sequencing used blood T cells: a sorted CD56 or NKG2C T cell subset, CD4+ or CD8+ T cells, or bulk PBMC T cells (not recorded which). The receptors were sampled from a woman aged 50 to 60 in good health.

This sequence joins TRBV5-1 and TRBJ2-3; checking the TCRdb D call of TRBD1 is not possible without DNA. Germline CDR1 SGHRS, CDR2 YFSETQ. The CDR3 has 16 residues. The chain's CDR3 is CASSGGKKGATDTQYF.

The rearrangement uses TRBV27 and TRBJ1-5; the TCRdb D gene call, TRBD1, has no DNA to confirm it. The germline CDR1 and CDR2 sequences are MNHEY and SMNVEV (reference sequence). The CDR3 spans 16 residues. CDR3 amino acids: CASSLSPGSSNQPQHF.

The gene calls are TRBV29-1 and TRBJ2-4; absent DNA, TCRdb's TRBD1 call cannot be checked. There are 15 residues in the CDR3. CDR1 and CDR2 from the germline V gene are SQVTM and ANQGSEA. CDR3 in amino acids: CSVVRDRSAKNIQYF.

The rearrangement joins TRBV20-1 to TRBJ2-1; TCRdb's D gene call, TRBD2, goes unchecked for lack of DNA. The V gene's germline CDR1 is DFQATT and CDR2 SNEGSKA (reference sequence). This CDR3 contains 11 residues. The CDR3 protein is CSARRAEGQFF.

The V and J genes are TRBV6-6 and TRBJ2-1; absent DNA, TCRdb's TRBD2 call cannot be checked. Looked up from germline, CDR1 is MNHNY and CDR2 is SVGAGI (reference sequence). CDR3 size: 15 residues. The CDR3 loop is CASSYVAGGPNEQFF.

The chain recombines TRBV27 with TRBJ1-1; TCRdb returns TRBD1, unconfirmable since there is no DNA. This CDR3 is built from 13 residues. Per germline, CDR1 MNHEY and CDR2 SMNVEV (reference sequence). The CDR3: CASSRGQPGEAFF.

The CDR3 loop is CASTKIHPATNEKLFF. The gene calls are TRBV6-1 and TRBJ1-4. Germline V gives CDR1 MNHNS, CDR2 SASEGT. This CDR3 has 16 amino acids.

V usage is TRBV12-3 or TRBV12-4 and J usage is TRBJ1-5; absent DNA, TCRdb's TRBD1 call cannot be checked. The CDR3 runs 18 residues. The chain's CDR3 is CASSAGTGGDPSNQPQHF.

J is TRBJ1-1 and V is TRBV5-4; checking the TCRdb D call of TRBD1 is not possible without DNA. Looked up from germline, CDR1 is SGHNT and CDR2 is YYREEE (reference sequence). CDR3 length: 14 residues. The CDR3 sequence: CASSVAGTGTEAFF. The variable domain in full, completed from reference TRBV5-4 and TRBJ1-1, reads ETGVTQSPTHLIKTRGQQVTLRCSSQSGHNTVSWYQQALGQGPQFIFQYYREEENGRGNFPPRFSGLQFPNYSSELNVNALELDDSALYLCASSVAGTGTEAFFGQGTRLTVV.

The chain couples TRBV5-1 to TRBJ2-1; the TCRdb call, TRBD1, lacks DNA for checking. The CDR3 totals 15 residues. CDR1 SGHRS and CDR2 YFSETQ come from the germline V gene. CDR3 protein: CASSPGETRGPEQFF.

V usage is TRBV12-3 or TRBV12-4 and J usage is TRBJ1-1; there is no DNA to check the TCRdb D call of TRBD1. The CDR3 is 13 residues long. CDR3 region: CASSRAGGTEAFF.

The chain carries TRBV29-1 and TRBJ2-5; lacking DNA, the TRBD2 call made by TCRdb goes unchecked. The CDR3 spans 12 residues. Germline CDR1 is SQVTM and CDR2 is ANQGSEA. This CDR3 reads CSVAGTQETQYF.

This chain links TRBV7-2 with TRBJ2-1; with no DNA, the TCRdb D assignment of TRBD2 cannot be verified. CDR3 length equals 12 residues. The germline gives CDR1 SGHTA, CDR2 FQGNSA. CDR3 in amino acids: CASNREGNEQFF.

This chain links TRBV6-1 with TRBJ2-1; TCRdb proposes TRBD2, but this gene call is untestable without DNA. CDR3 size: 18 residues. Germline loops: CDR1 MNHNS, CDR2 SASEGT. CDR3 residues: CASRGGLAGKERSNEQFF.

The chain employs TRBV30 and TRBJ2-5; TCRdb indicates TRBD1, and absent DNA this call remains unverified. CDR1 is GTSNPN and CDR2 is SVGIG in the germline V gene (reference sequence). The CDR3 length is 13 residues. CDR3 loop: CAWSPGIQETQYF.